The clone carrying this T cell receptor beta chain has a handful of counts. Its target is unknown. This entry is derived from a study of human T cells and chemical hapten exposure. Across the study: Each patient's scalp received weekly diphenylcyclopropenone throughout the approximately 23-week study. Study outcomes and limitations: DPC sensitization did not alter TCRs above 1 in 1000 frequency.

Individual cDNA molecules received unique molecular identifiers in the library. A single record per CDR3 protein comes from TCRdb applying MiXCR to the RACE reads. The sample records some 91,000 distinct CDR3 sequences, 12% being singletons. CDR1 is SGHTA, CDR2 FQGTGA, per germline. The ends were cut back, 4 bases at V and 4 bases at J, with 13 bases in the middle. This CDR3 comprises 15 residues. Described time point: patch test 1, 2 weeks after DPC sensitization. The treatment: therapeutic diphenylcyclopropenone sensitization with weekly scalp DPC. The starting material was whole blood, obtained in connection with sensitization to the hapten diphenylcyclopropenone (DPC). This TCR was sampled from a woman in her thirties or forties with alopecia areata. Some clones in this sample may be carry-over from other donors' samples. The chain is built from TRBV7-3 and TRBJ2-2, with D unclear. As DNA, the CDR3 is TGTGCCAGCAGCTCCTACAGTGCCACCACCGGGGAGCTGTTTTTT. It yields the protein CASSSYSATTGELFF. Complete variable domain (other parts from reference TRBV7-3 and TRBJ2-2): GAGVSQTPSNKVTEKGKYVELRCDPISGHTALYWYRQSLGQGPEFLIYFQGTGAADDSGLPNDRFFAVRPEGSVSTLKIQRTERGDSAVYLCASSSYSATTGELFFGEGSRLTVL.